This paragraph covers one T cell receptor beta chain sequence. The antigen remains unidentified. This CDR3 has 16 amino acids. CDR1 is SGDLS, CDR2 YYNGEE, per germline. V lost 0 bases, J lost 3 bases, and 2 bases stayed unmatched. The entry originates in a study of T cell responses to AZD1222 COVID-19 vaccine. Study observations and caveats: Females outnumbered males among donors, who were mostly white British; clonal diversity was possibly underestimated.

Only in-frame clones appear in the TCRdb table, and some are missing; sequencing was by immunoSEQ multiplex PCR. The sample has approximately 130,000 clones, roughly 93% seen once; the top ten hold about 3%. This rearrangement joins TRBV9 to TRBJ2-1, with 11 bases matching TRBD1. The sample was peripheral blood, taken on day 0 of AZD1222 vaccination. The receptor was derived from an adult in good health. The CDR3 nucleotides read TGTGCCAGCAGCGTAGGCGGGACAGGGGGCTACAATGAGCAGTTCTTC. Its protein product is CASSVGGTGGYNEQFF.